The rows below give T cell receptor beta chains drawn from one sample of a study of blood T cell repertoires in COVID-19. Assay used: immunoSEQ multiplex PCR; TCRdb lists only in-frame clones, some missing. In the table there are approximately 100,000 clones, 84% of which are singletons. Sample: peripheral blood. These receptors were taken from a man in his 60s with acute or convalescent COVID-19. Both conserved end residues are part of each CDR3. Each record gives: clone size, D gene, J gene, V gene, CDR3 protein, CDR3 DNA. D genes are given only for firm matches. Rows give clone size only sometimes, using once, few, many, or a class for an expanded clone.

clone_size: NA; d_call: TRBD1; j_call: TRBJ2-7; v_call: TRBV30; cdr3_aa: CAWDRAENEQYF; cdr3_nt: TGTGCCTGGGACAGGGCAGAAAACGAGCAGTACTTC
clone_size: NA; d_call: NA; j_call: TRBJ1-1; v_call: TRBV28; cdr3_aa: CASRFGRVEAFF; cdr3_nt: TGTGCCAGCAGGTTCGGGAGGGTTGAAGCTTTCTTT
clone_size: NA; d_call: TRBD1; j_call: TRBJ1-2; v_call: TRBV6-5; cdr3_aa: CASSSQQGAENGYTF; cdr3_nt: TGTGCCAGCTCAAGCCAACAGGGGGCGGAGAATGGCTACACCTTC
clone_size: NA; d_call: NA; j_call: TRBJ2-1; v_call: TRBV6-2/TRBV6-3; cdr3_aa: CASNPGLRDNEQFF; cdr3_nt: TGTGCCAGCAACCCGGGGCTAAGGGACAATGAGCAGTTCTTC
clone_size: NA; d_call: TRBD1; j_call: TRBJ1-1; v_call: TRBV6-5; cdr3_aa: CASSTFTGGTEAFF; cdr3_nt: TGTGCCAGCAGTACGTTTACAGGGGGCACTGAAGCTTTCTTT
clone_size: NA; d_call: NA; j_call: TRBJ2-5; v_call: TRBV7-3; cdr3_aa: CASSPGVQGEQETQYF; cdr3_nt: TGTGCCAGCAGCCCAGGGGTCCAGGGAGAACAAGAGACCCAGTACTTC
clone_size: once; d_call: TRBD1; j_call: TRBJ1-2; v_call: TRBV18; cdr3_aa: CASSPGQGNGYTF; cdr3_nt: TGTGCCAGCTCACCGGGACAGGGAAATGGCTACACCTTC
clone_size: NA; d_call: NA; j_call: TRBJ2-1; v_call: TRBV10-1; cdr3_aa: CASSESGGYNEQFF; cdr3_nt: TGCGCCAGCAGTGAGTCAGGGGGTTACAATGAGCAGTTCTTC
clone_size: NA; d_call: TRBD2; j_call: TRBJ2-7; v_call: TRBV9; cdr3_aa: CASSVDGLAGDEQYF; cdr3_nt: TGTGCCAGCAGCGTAGACGGACTAGCGGGGGACGAGCAGTACTTC
clone_size: NA; d_call: NA; j_call: TRBJ1-5; v_call: TRBV4-3; cdr3_aa: CASSQDINQPQHF; cdr3_nt: TGCGCCAGCAGCCAAGATATCAATCAGCCCCAGCATTTT
clone_size: NA; d_call: NA; j_call: TRBJ2-7; v_call: TRBV9; cdr3_aa: CASSPGTSHHEQYF; cdr3_nt: TGTGCCAGCAGCCCGGGGACATCTCACCACGAGCAGTACTTC
clone_size: NA; d_call: NA; j_call: TRBJ2-1; v_call: TRBV19; cdr3_aa: CASSEQGRGEQFF; cdr3_nt: TGTGCCAGTAGTGAACAGGGACGGGGTGAGCAGTTCTTC
clone_size: NA; d_call: TRBD1; j_call: TRBJ2-7; v_call: TRBV19; cdr3_aa: CASSIEGGRYEQYF; cdr3_nt: TGTGCCAGTAGTATAGAAGGGGGCCGCTACGAGCAGTACTTC
clone_size: NA; d_call: TRBD1; j_call: TRBJ1-1; v_call: TRBV18; cdr3_aa: CASSRLTGGTEAFF; cdr3_nt: TGTGCCAGCTCACGATTGACAGGGGGCACTGAAGCTTTCTTT
clone_size: NA; d_call: NA; j_call: TRBJ1-6; v_call: TRBV18; cdr3_aa: CASSRGLSSPLHF; cdr3_nt: TGTGCCAGCTCACGGGGGCTAAGTTCACCCCTCCACTTT
clone_size: NA; d_call: NA; j_call: TRBJ2-5; v_call: TRBV7-2; cdr3_aa: CASSFSGFRGTQYF; cdr3_nt: TGTGCCAGCAGCTTTAGTGGTTTCCGGGGGACCCAGTACTTC
clone_size: NA; d_call: TRBD1; j_call: TRBJ2-7; v_call: TRBV11-2; cdr3_aa: CASSPPGQSSYEQYF; cdr3_nt: TGTGCCAGCAGCCCTCCGGGACAGAGCTCCTACGAGCAGTACTTC
clone_size: NA; d_call: TRBD2; j_call: TRBJ2-3; v_call: TRBV5-1; cdr3_aa: CASSRGGPTDTQYF; cdr3_nt: TGCGCCAGCAGTCGGGGGGGACCCACAGATACGCAGTATTTT
clone_size: NA; d_call: NA; j_call: TRBJ2-7; v_call: TRBV5-1; cdr3_aa: CASSQSRQSSYEQYF; cdr3_nt: TGCGCCAGCAGCCAAAGTAGACAGAGCTCCTACGAGCAGTACTTC
clone_size: NA; d_call: NA; j_call: TRBJ2-7; v_call: TRBV19; cdr3_aa: CASSMGDGDTYEQYF; cdr3_nt: TGTGCCAGTAGTATGGGTGACGGGGACACCTACGAGCAGTACTTC
clone_size: NA; d_call: NA; j_call: TRBJ1-3; v_call: TRBV14; cdr3_aa: CASSSRVVGNTIYF; cdr3_nt: TGTGCCAGCAGCTCGAGGGTCGTGGGAAACACCATATATTTT
clone_size: NA; d_call: NA; j_call: TRBJ1-4; v_call: TRBV27; cdr3_aa: CASSLLDSPNEKLFF; cdr3_nt: TGTGCCAGCAGTTTACTGGACAGCCCTAATGAAAAACTGTTTTTT
clone_size: NA; d_call: TRBD1; j_call: TRBJ1-1; v_call: TRBV19; cdr3_aa: CASGQGADTEAFF; cdr3_nt: TGTGCCAGCGGACAGGGGGCAGACACTGAAGCTTTCTTT
clone_size: NA; d_call: NA; j_call: TRBJ2-2; v_call: TRBV19; cdr3_aa: CASTFRGGETGELFF; cdr3_nt: TGTGCCAGTACCTTTAGGGGCGGGGAGACCGGGGAGCTGTTTTTT
clone_size: NA; d_call: NA; j_call: TRBJ1-1; v_call: TRBV7-9; cdr3_aa: CASSPWEGEAFF; cdr3_nt: TGTGCCAGCAGCCCTTGGGAGGGTGAAGCTTTCTTT
clone_size: NA; d_call: TRBD2; j_call: TRBJ2-1; v_call: TRBV28; cdr3_aa: CASSPPTSGGGYNEQFF; cdr3_nt: TGTGCCAGCAGTCCACCGACTAGCGGGGGGGGGTACAATGAGCAGTTCTTC
clone_size: NA; d_call: TRBD2; j_call: TRBJ2-3; v_call: TRBV6-1; cdr3_aa: CASRESGLAGGTDTQYF; cdr3_nt: TGTGCCAGCAGGGAATCGGGACTAGCGGGGGGCACAGATACGCAGTATTTT
clone_size: NA; d_call: TRBD1; j_call: TRBJ1-1; v_call: TRBV19; cdr3_aa: CATTDRGVVWTEAFF; cdr3_nt: TGTGCCACCACCGACAGGGGGGTGGTTTGGACTGAAGCTTTCTTT
clone_size: once; d_call: NA; j_call: TRBJ1-5; v_call: TRBV21-1; cdr3_aa: CASSQNRSAQPQHF; cdr3_nt: TGTGCCAGCAGCCAAAACAGGTCGGCACAGCCCCAGCATTTT
clone_size: NA; d_call: NA; j_call: TRBJ2-7; v_call: TRBV29-1; cdr3_aa: CSVVGHGFYEQYF; cdr3_nt: TGCAGCGTTGTGGGACACGGGTTCTACGAGCAGTACTTC
clone_size: once; d_call: NA; j_call: TRBJ2-1; v_call: TRBV5-8; cdr3_aa: CASSKAGFITYNEQFF; cdr3_nt: TGTGCCAGCAGCAAAGCAGGGTTTATAACCTACAATGAGCAGTTCTTC
clone_size: few; d_call: TRBD1; j_call: TRBJ2-7; v_call: TRBV29-1; cdr3_aa: CSVLDGTGLGEQYF; cdr3_nt: TGCAGCGTCCTAGATGGGACAGGCCTAGGCGAGCAGTACTTC
clone_size: NA; d_call: NA; j_call: TRBJ1-5; v_call: TRBV6-5; cdr3_aa: CASKSEVDNQPQHF; cdr3_nt: TGTGCCAGCAAGTCGGAGGTTGACAATCAGCCCCAGCATTTT
clone_size: NA; d_call: TRBD2; j_call: TRBJ2-1; v_call: TRBV7-3; cdr3_aa: CASSSLGGGNMDEQFF; cdr3_nt: TGTGCCAGCAGCTCACTTGGCGGGGGGAATATGGATGAGCAGTTCTTC
clone_size: NA; d_call: NA; j_call: TRBJ1-2; v_call: TRBV3-1/TRBV3-2; cdr3_aa: CASSQASRDTLYGYTF; cdr3_nt: TGTGCCAGCAGCCAAGCTAGCCGGGACACGCTTTATGGCTACACCTTC
clone_size: NA; d_call: NA; j_call: TRBJ1-4; v_call: TRBV5-1; cdr3_aa: CASSLGSLEEKLFF; cdr3_nt: TGCGCCAGCAGCTTGGGGTCACTGGAGGAAAAACTGTTTTTT
clone_size: NA; d_call: NA; j_call: TRBJ2-2; v_call: TRBV3-1/TRBV3-2; cdr3_aa: CASSQLDRNTGELFF; cdr3_nt: TGTGCCAGCAGCCAATTGGACAGGAACACCGGGGAGCTGTTTTTT
clone_size: NA; d_call: NA; j_call: TRBJ2-3; v_call: TRBV18; cdr3_aa: CASSPERAKSTDTQYF; cdr3_nt: TGTGCCAGCTCACCAGAGAGGGCTAAAAGCACAGATACGCAGTATTTT
clone_size: NA; d_call: NA; j_call: TRBJ1-3; v_call: TRBV6-5; cdr3_aa: CASGGGSSGNTIYF; cdr3_nt: TGTGCCAGCGGAGGAGGTTCGTCTGGAAACACCATATATTTT
clone_size: few; d_call: NA; j_call: TRBJ1-1; v_call: TRBV12-3/TRBV12-4; cdr3_aa: CASSLAGGTEAFF; cdr3_nt: TGTGCCAGCAGTTTAGCAGGGGGCACTGAAGCTTTCTTT
clone_size: few; d_call: NA; j_call: TRBJ1-2; v_call: TRBV18; cdr3_aa: CASSRPGTPNYGYTF; cdr3_nt: TGTGCCAGCTCACGACCCGGGACACCTAACTATGGCTACACCTTC
clone_size: NA; d_call: TRBD1; j_call: TRBJ2-1; v_call: TRBV29-1; cdr3_aa: CRVDRGSVDEQFF; cdr3_nt: TGCAGGGTCGACAGGGGATCGGTCGATGAGCAGTTCTTC
clone_size: few; d_call: NA; j_call: TRBJ2-1; v_call: TRBV11-3; cdr3_aa: CASSSSGNEQFF; cdr3_nt: TGTGCCAGCAGCTCCTCGGGCAATGAGCAGTTCTTC
clone_size: NA; d_call: TRBD1; j_call: TRBJ2-3; v_call: TRBV30; cdr3_aa: CAWSVGQSTDTQYF; cdr3_nt: TGTGCCTGGAGTGTGGGACAGAGCACAGATACGCAGTATTTT
clone_size: NA; d_call: NA; j_call: TRBJ2-5; v_call: TRBV6-2/TRBV6-3; cdr3_aa: CASSQGHSQETQYF; cdr3_nt: TGTGCCAGCAGTCAGGGACATAGTCAAGAGACCCAGTACTTC